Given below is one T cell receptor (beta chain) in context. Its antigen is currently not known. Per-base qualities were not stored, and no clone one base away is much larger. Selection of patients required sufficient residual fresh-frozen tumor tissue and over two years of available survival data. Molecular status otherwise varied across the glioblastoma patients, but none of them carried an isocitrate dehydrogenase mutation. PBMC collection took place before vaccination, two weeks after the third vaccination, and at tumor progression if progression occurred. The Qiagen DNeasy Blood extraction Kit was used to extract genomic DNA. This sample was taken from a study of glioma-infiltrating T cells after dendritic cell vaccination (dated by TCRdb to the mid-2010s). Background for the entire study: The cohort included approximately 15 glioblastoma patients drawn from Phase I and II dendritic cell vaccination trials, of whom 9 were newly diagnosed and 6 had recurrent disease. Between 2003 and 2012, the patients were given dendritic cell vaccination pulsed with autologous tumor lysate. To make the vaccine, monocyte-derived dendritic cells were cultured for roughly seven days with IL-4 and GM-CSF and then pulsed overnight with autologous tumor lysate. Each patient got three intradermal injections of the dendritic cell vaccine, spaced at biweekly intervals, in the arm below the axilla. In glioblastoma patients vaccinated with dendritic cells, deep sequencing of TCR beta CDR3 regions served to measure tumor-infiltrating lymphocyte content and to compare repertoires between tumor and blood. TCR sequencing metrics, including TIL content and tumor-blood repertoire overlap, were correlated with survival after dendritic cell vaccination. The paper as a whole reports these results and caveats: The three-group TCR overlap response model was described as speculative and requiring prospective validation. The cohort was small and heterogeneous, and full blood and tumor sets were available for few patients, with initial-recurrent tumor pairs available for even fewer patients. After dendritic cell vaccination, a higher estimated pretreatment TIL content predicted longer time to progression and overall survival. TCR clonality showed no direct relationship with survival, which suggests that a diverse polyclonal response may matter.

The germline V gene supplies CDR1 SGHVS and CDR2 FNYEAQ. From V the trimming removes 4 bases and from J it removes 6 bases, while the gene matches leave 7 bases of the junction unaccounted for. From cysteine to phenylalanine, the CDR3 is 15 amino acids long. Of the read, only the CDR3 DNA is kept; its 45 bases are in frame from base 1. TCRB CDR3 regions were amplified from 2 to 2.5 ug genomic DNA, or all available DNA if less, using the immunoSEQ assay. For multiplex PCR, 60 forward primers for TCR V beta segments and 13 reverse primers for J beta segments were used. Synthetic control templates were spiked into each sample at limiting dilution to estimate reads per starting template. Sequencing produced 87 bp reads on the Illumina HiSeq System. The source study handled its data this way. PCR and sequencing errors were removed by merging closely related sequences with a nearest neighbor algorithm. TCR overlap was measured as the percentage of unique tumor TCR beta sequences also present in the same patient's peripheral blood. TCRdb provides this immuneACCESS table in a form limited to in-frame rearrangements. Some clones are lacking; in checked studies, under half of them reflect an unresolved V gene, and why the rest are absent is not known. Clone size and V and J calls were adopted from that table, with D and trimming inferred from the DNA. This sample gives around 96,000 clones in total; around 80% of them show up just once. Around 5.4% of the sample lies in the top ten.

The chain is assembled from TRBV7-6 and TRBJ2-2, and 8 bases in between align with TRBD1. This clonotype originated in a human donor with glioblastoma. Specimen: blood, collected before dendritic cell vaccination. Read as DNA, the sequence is TGTGCCAGCAGCTCAGGGGGCGCAGCGTCCGGGGAGCTGTTTTTT. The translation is CASSSGGAASGELFF.